These T cell receptor beta chains were read from a single sample in a study of Graves' ophthalmopathy and Graves' hyperthyroidism. MiXCR, applied by TCRdb to the multiplex PCR reads, yields one record per CDR3 protein. Of some 400,000 distinct CDR3 sequences in the sample, approximately 20% were seen once. Source material: peripheral blood. The receptors were gathered from a woman between 18 and 29 years old with Graves' ophthalmopathy. Both conserved end residues are part of each CDR3. A D gene is named only where the DNA matches it firmly. Clone size appears in some rows only: once, few, many, or a class for an expanded clone.

>TRBV28|few|TRBJ2-5|TRBD1
TGTGCCAGCAGCTTCCGGGACAGGGAAGAGACCCAGTACTTC
CASSFRDREETQYF
>TRBV12-3/TRBV12-4|few|TRBJ2-7|.
TGTGCCAGCAGTTATCCGGGAAAGGGGGACGAGCAGTACTTC
CASSYPGKGDEQYF
>TRBV11-2|many|TRBJ2-7|TRBD2
TGTGCCAGCAGCTTGCCCAGCACTAGCGGTGCCTACGAGCAGTACTTC
CASSLPSTSGAYEQYF
>TRBV7-3|many|TRBJ1-1|TRBD1
TGTGCCAGCAGCTCTCAAGGGGGCGTGAACACTGAAGCTTTCTTT
CASSSQGGVNTEAFF
>TRBV15|many|TRBJ1-5|.
TGTGCCACCAACCCTTCGACCTGGGCACAGCCTCAGCCCCAGCATTTT
CATNPSTWAQPQPQHF
>TRBV7-9|many|TRBJ2-7|.
TGTGCCAGCAGCTCATCCTCCTCGGAGCAGTACTTC
CASSSSSSEQYF
>TRBV7-2|few|TRBJ2-5|.
TGTGCCAGCAGCTTAGCCGAGGCAGGGTTTCGAGAGACCCAGTACTTC
CASSLAEAGFRETQYF
>TRBV7-3|many|TRBJ2-7|TRBD2
TGTGCCAGCAGCTTTAGCGGGATGTCCTACGAGCAGTACTTC
CASSFSGMSYEQYF
>TRBV20-1|.|TRBJ1-2|.
TGCAGTGCTAGGGTACAGGGTGGCTACACCTTC
CSARVQGGYTF
>TRBV28|many|TRBJ2-5|TRBD2
TGTGCCAGCAGATTGAGCGGGGGCCGGGAGACCCAGTACTTC
CASRLSGGRETQYF
>TRBV5-1|few|TRBJ2-7|TRBD1
TGCGCCAGCAGCTTGGCCGGACAGGGCTTCTCCGAGCAGTACTTC
CASSLAGQGFSEQYF
>TRBV27|many|TRBJ1-1|.
TGTGCCAGCAGTTTGAGCCCCTCGGGGCGGGCTGAAGCTTTCTTT
CASSLSPSGRAEAFF
>TRBV27|.|TRBJ1-5|.
TGTGCCAGCAGTTTACACAGGGATCGACAGCCCCAGCATTTT
CASSLHRDRQPQHF
>TRBV18|many|TRBJ1-6|.
TGTGCCAGCTCACCAAGGGCATCTGAAGGGAATTCACCCCTCCACTTT
CASSPRASEGNSPLHF
>TRBV6-5|many|TRBJ1-1|.
TGTGCCAGCAGTCGGTCTCCCCAGAACACTGAAGCTTTCTTT
CASSRSPQNTEAFF
>TRBV11-2|many|TRBJ2-7|.
TGTGCCAGCAGCTTAGAAGGGCTAACCTACGAGCAGTACTTC
CASSLEGLTYEQYF
>TRBV6-5|many|TRBJ2-5|TRBD2
TGTGCCAGCAGGGGGACTAGCGGGGGGGCGATAGGGACCCAGTACTTC
CASRGTSGGAIGTQYF
>TRBV12-5|many|TRBJ2-2|.
TGTGCTAGTGGTTTTCTGCTGACTCGTTACACCGGGGAGCTGTTTTTT
CASGFLLTRYTGELFF
>TRBV25-1|many|TRBJ2-5|.
TGTGCCAGCACCAAACAGGGAGGAGAGACCCAGTACTTC
CASTKQGGETQYF
>TRBV27|.|TRBJ1-2|TRBD1
TGTGCCAGCAGCCTGACCGGACAGGGAGAAGGTGGCTACACCTTC
CASSLTGQGEGGYTF
>TRBV9|many|TRBJ1-1|.
TGTGCCAGCAGCGGGGGACGGGATATCGCTGAAGCTTTCTTT
CASSGGRDIAEAFF
>TRBV27|many|TRBJ2-7|TRBD1
TGTGCCAGCGCGACAGGGGTCGAGCAGTACTTC
CASATGVEQYF
>TRBV30|many|TRBJ1-2|.
TGTGCCTGGAGTAGACCTAACTATGGCTACACCTTC
CAWSRPNYGYTF
>TRBV5-6|many|TRBJ2-2|.
TGTGCCAGCAGCTTCAGGACGTCCGGGGAGCTGTTTTTT
CASSFRTSGELFF
>TRBV20-1|many|TRBJ2-2|.
TGCAGTGCTAGAGATCCAACCAGCGGAGTTAGGACCGGGGAGCTGTTTTTT
CSARDPTSGVRTGELFF
>TRBV12-3/TRBV12-4|many|TRBJ2-7|TRBD2
TGTGCCAGCAGTTACCCGGGAGGCGACGAGCAGTACTTC
CASSYPGGDEQYF
>TRBV30|once|TRBJ2-5|TRBD2
TGTGCCTGGAGTCGGTCTAGCGGGAGAGAGACCCAGTACTTC
CAWSRSSGRETQYF